This note documents a single T cell receptor beta chain sequence. Its antigen is unknown. No much larger clone exists at a distance of one base, and base qualities are not known. Library prep was done by the immunoSEQ multiplex PCR assay. TCRdb retrieved this table from immuneACCESS and kept in-frame rearrangements only. Not all clones are present; in checked studies, unresolved V genes account for under half, and no reason is known for the remainder. The sample table contains roughly 150,000 clones; only one count was recorded for more than 85% of them. The leading ten clones occupy 4.5% to 6% of the sample. The CDR3 contains 16 residues, cysteine and phenylalanine counted. Of all the DNA, just the CDR3 is kept, 48 bases in frame from base 1. The trim is 2 bases for V and 0 bases for J, with a gap of 12 bases between the germline ends. Based on the germline V gene (reference sequence), the CDR1 and CDR2 sequences are SEHNR and FQNEAQ.

This sample is drawn from a study of control samples from healthy donors and cancer patients (TCRdb year 2020). This receptor was taken from a man aged 18 to 35 in good health. Sequencing used blood. The chain links TRBV7-9 with TRBJ2-3; TRBD1 is possibly the D segment (5 matching bases). The CDR3 here reads CASSLRRGASTDTQYF. The sequence in DNA is TGTGCCAGCAGCTTAAGAAGGGGTGCGAGCACAGATACGCAGTATTTT.